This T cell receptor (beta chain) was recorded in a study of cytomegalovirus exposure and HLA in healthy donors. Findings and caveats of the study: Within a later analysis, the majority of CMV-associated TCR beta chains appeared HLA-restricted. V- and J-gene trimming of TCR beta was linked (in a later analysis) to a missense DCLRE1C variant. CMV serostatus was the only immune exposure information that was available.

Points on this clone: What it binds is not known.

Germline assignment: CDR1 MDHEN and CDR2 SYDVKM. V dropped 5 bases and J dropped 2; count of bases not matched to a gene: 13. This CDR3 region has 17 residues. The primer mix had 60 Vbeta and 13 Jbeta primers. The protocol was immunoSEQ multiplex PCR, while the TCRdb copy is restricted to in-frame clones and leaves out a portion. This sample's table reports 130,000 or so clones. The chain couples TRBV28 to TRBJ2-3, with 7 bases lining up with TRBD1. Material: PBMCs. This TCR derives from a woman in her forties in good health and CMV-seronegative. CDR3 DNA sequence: TGTGCCAGCAGTCCCTTAAGAGGGGGCACTAACACAGATACGCAGTATTTT. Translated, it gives CASSPLRGGTNTDTQYF.